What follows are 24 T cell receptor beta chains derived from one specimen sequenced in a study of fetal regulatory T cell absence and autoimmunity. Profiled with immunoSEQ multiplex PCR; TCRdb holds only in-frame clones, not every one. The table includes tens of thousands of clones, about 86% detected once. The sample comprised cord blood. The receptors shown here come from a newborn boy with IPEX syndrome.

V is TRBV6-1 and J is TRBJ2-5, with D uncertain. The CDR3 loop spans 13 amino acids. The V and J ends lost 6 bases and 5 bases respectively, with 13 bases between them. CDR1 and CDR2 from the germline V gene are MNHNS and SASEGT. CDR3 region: CASRRAGWETQYF. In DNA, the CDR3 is TGTGCCAGCAGAAGGGCTGGCTGGGAGACCCAGTACTTC.

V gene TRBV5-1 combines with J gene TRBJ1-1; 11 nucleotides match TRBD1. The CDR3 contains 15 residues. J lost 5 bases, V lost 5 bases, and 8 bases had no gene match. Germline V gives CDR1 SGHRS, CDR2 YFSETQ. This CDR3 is CASRGGQGALTEAFF. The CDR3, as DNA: TGCGCCAGCAGGGGTGGACAGGGGGCTTTAACTGAAGCTTTCTTT.

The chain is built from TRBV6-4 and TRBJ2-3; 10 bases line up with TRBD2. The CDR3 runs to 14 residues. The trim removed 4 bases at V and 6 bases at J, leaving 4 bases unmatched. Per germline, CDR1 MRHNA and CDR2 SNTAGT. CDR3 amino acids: CASSASGGADTQYF. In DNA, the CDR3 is TGTGCCAGCAGTGCCAGCGGGGGGGCGGATACGCAGTATTTT.

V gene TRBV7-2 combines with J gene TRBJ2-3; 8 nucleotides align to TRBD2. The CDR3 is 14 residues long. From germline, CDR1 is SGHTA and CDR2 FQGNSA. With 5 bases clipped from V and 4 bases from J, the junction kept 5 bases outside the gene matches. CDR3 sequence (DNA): TGTGCCAGCAGCCCCTTAGCGGGGTCAGATACGCAGTATTTT. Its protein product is CASSPLAGSDTQYF.

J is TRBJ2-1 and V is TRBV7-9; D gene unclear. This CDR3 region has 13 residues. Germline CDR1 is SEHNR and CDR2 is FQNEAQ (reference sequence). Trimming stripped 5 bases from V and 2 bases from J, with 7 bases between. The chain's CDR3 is CASSQDAYNEQFF. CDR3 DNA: TGTGCCAGCAGCCAAGACGCCTACAATGAGCAGTTCTTC.

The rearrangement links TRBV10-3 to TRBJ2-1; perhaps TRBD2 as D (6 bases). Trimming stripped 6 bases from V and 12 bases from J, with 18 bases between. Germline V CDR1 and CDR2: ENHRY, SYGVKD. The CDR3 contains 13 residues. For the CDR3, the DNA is TGTGCCATCAGCACCGGGACTCCTTTCGTGCAGTTCTTC. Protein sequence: CAISTGTPFVQFF.

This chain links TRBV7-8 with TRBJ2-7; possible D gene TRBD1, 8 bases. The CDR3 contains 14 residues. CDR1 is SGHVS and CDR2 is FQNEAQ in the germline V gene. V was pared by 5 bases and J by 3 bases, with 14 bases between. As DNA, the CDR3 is TGTGCCAGCAGCAACACAGGGGGGGGCTACGAGCAGTACTTC. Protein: CASSNTGGGYEQYF.

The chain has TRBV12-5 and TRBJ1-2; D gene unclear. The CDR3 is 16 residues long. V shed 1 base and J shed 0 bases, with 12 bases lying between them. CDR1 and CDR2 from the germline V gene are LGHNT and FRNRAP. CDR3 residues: CASGLAYDRPNYGYTF. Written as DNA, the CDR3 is TGTGCTAGTGGTTTGGCTTATGACCGACCTAACTATGGCTACACCTTC.

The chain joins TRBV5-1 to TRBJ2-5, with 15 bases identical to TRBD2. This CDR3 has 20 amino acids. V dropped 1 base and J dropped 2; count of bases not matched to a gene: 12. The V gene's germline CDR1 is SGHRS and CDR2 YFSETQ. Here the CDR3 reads CASSLFMGLAGGIRQETQYF. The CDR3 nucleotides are TGCGCCAGCAGCTTGTTTATGGGACTAGCGGGAGGAATTAGGCAAGAGACCCAGTACTTC.

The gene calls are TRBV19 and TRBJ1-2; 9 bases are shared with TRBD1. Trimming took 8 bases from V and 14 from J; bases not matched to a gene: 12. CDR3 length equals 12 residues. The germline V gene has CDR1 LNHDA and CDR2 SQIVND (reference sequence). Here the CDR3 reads CASRDRGDGKTF. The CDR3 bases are TGTGCCAGTCGAGACAGGGGGGATGGTAAAACCTTC.

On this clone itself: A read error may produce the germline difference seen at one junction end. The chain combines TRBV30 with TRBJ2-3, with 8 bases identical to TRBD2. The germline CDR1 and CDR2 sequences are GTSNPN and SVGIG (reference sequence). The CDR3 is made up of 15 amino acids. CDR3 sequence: CAWSVHWGASGSPCF. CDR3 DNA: TGTGCCTGGAGTGTACATTGGGGGGCTAGCGGGTCCCCATGCTTC.

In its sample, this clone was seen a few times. The CDR3 nucleotides read TGTGCCACCGAAAGGGACAGGGAGAGGACCGGGGGCGAGCCCCAGCATTTT. Translation gives CATERDRERTGGEPQHF. The V and J genes are TRBV6-4 and TRBJ1-5, with 9 bases matching TRBD1. V lost 10 bases to trimming and J lost 8 bases; unmatched junction nucleotides: 21. This CDR3 is built from 17 residues. Germline CDR1 and CDR2: MRHNA and SNTAGT.

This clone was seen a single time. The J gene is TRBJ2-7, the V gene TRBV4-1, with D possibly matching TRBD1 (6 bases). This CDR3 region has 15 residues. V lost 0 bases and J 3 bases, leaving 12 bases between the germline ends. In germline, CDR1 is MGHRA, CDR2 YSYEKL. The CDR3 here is CASSQDWTDLYEQYF. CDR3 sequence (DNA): TGCGCCAGCAGCCAAGATTGGACAGACCTCTACGAGCAGTACTTC.

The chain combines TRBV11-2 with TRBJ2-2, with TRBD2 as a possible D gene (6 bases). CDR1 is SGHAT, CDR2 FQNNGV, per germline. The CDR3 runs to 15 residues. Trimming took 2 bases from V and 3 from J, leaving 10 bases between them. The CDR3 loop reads CASSLILAYTGELFF. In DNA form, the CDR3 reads TGTGCCAGCAGCTTAATACTAGCCTACACCGGGGAGCTGTTTTTT. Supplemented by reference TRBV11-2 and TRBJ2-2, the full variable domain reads EAGVAQSPRYKIIEKRQSVAFWCNPISGHATLYWYQQILGQGPKLLIQFQNNGVVDDSQLPKDRFSAERLKGVDSTLKIQPAKLEDSAVYLCASSLILAYTGELFFGEGSRLTVL.

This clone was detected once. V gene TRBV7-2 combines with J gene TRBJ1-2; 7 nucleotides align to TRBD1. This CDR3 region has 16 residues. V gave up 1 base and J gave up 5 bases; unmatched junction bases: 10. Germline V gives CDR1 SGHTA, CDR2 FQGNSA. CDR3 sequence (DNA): TGTGCCAGCAGCTTAGGACAGGGAATCGGAATATATGGCTACACCTTC. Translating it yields CASSLGQGIGIYGYTF.

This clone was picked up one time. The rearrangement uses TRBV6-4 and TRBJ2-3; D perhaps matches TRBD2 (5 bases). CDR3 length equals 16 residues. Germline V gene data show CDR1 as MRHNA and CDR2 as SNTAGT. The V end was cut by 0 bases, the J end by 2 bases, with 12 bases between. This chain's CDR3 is CASSDSYGGLTDTQYF. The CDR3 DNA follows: TGTGCCAGCAGTGACTCTTATGGCGGACTCACAGATACGCAGTATTTT.

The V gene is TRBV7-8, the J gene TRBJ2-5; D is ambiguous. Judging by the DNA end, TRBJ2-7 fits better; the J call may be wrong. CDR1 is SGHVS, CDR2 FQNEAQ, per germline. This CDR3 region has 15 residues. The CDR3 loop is CASSLAGSSSYEQYF. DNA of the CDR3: TGTGCCAGCAGCTTAGCCGGCTCAAGCTCCTACGAGCAGTACTTC.

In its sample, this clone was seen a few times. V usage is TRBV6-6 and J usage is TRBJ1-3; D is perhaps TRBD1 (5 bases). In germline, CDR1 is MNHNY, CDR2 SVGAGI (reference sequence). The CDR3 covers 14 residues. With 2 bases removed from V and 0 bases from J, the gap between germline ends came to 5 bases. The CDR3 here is CASSYGHSGNTIYF. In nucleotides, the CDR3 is TGTGCCAGCAGTTACGGACACTCTGGAAACACCATATATTTT.

In DNA, the CDR3 is TGTGCCAGCAGTGAAGACAGGGACACTGAAGCTTTCTTT. Translating gives CASSEDRDTEAFF. This rearrangement joins TRBV6-5 to TRBJ1-1; 7 bases line up with TRBD1. V was clipped by 5 bases and J by 3 bases; unmatched bases: 3. The CDR3 covers 13 residues. Per the germline V gene, CDR1 is MNHEY and CDR2 is SVGAGI.

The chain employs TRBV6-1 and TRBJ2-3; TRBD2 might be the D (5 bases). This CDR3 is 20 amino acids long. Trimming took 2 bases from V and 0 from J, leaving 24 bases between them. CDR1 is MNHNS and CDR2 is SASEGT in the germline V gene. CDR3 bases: TGTGCCAGCAGTGAACGGATCAGTCGATGGTGGGAGCGAAGCACAGATACGCAGTATTTT. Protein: CASSERISRWWERSTDTQYF.

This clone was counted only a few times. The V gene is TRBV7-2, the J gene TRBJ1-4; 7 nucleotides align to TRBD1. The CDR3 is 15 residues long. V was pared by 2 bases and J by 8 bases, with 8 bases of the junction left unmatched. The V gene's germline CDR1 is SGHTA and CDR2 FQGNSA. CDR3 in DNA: TGTGCCAGCAGCTTAAGGACAGGCCCGTCCGAAAAACTGTTTTTT. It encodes CASSLRTGPSEKLFF. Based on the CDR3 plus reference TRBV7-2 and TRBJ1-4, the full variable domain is GAGVSQSPSNKVTEKGKDVELRCDPISGHTALYWYRQSLGQGLEFLIYFQGNSAPDKSGLPSDRFSAERTGGSVSTLTIQRTQQEDSAVYLCASSLRTGPSEKLFFGSGTQLSVL.

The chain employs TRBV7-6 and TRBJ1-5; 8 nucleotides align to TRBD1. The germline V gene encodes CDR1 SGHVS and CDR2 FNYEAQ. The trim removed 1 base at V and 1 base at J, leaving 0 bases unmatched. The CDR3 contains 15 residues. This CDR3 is CASSLGTGSNQPQHF. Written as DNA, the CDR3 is TGTGCCAGCAGCTTAGGGACAGGGAGCAATCAGCCCCAGCATTTT.

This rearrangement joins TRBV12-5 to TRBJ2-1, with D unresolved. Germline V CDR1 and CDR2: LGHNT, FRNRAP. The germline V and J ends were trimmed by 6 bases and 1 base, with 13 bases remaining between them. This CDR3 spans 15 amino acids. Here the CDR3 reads CASGPQPLSYNEQFF. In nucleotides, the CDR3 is TGTGCTAGTGGCCCACAGCCCCTTTCCTACAATGAGCAGTTCTTC.

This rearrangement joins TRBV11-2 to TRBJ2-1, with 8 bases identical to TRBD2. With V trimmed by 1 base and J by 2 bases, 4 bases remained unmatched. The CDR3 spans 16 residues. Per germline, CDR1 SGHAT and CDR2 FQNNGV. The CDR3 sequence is CASSLVRGGPYNEQFF. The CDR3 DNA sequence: TGTGCCAGCAGCTTAGTCCGGGGGGGACCCTACAATGAGCAGTTCTTC.